These 5 T cell receptor beta chains were all obtained from the same sample, sequenced in a study of metastatic and nonmetastatic thyroid tumors. TCRdb re-called clones from the PCR reads using MiXCR. The sample contains about 15,000 clones, about 29% of which appear only once. Before thyroid surgery, none of the patients had received any treatment. Sequencing was performed on tumor tissue. These TCRs come from a male donor with papillary thyroid cancer or a benign thyroid nodule (not recorded which). Some clones in this sample may be carry-over from other donors' samples.

This clone has ten or more counts. This chain connects TRBV4-1 to TRBJ1-2, with D unresolved. Deletions cut 4 bases from V and 3 bases from J, with 15 bases between. Germline values: CDR1 MGHRA, CDR2 YSYEKL. This CDR3 is 15 amino acids long. CDR3: CASSLDQASHYGYTF. The CDR3 DNA sequence: TGCGCCAGCAGCCTAGACCAGGCCTCGCACTATGGCTACACCTTC.

This clone is categorized as medium-sized. The V and J genes are TRBV5-4 and TRBJ1-2; 8 bases align to TRBD1. The CDR3 has 14 residues. After removal of 3 bases from V and 6 bases from J, the junction contained 7 bases not matched to a gene. CDR1 and CDR2 from the germline V gene are SGHNT and YYREEE (reference sequence). The CDR3 nucleotides are TGTGCCAGCAGCTCGAAAGGACAGGGCGATGGCTACACCTTC. The encoded protein is CASSSKGQGDGYTF.

This clone showed up just a few times. This chain joins TRBV20-1 and TRBJ2-7; TRBD2 matches at 7 bases. The junction had 5 bases not matched to a gene; V was cut back by 2 bases and J by 1 base. Germline CDR1 and CDR2: DFQATT and SNEGSKA (reference sequence). The CDR3 length is 14 residues. CDR3 sequence (DNA): TGCAGTGCTAGACGGACTAGAGGGTCCTACGAGCAGTACTTC. It translates to CSARRTRGSYEQYF.

This clone has at least ten counts. The chain couples TRBV19 to TRBJ1-2; D unresolved. The CDR3 spans 13 residues. Trimming took 5 bases from V and 8 from J, leaving 15 bases between them. Germline assignment: CDR1 LNHDA and CDR2 SQIVND (reference sequence). The CDR3 region has the DNA TGTGCCAGTAGTGGTGTATCTTTGTGGGGCTACACCTTC. Residues: CASSGVSLWGYTF.

This rearrangement joins TRBV5-1 to TRBJ1-5; 10 bases line up with TRBD1. This CDR3 comprises 16 residues. The V gene's germline CDR1 is SGHRS and CDR2 YFSETQ. V trimming: 4 bases; J trimming: 0 bases; junction bases outside the gene matches: 4. In DNA form, the CDR3 reads TGCGCCAGCAGCCCGGGGACAGGGGTTAGCAATCAGCCCCAGCATTTT. Protein: CASSPGTGVSNQPQHF.